One sample yielded the 30 T cell receptor beta chains listed below, sequenced in a study of radiotherapy plus CTLA-4 blockade in lung cancer. Here immunoSEQ multiplex PCR was the method, and the copy in TCRdb shows in-frame clones only, minus some. The repertoire includes some 73,000 clones, roughly four fifths of them detected once, and approximately 0.8% sits in the top ten. Sample: peripheral blood, taken from a patient treated with radiotherapy plus ipilimumab. These receptors all stem from a human donor with non-small cell lung cancer who had stable disease on radiotherapy plus ipilimumab.

The J gene is TRBJ1-1, the V gene TRBV5-1; no definite D call. V lost 4 bases, J lost 0 bases, and 10 bases lay in between. This CDR3 spans 14 amino acids. Germline V gene lookup returns CDR1 SGHRS and CDR2 YFSETQ. The CDR3 loop is CASSPGDLNTEAFF. The CDR3 DNA follows: TGCGCCAGCAGCCCTGGAGACTTGAACACTGAAGCTTTCTTT.

Points on this clone: One end of the junction is discordant with germline, which a read error may explain. This chain connects TRBV7-9 to TRBJ1-6, with unresolved D. Germline-derived CDR1 and CDR2 are SEHNR and FQNEAQ (reference sequence). This CDR3 contains 14 residues. Written as DNA, the CDR3 is TGTGCCAGCAGTTTAGACGGCAATAATTCACCCCTCCACTTT. Protein product: CASSLDGNNSPLHF.

V usage is TRBV5-1 and J usage is TRBJ2-2, with a tentative D call TRBD1 (6 bases). V dropped 3 bases and J dropped 3 bases, with 15 bases sitting between them. The CDR3 has 16 amino acids. Germline CDR1 SGHRS, CDR2 YFSETQ. The CDR3 DNA reads TGCGCCAGCAGCTCGATACAGGGTGGGGACACCGGGGAGCTGTTTTTT. Translation: CASSSIQGGDTGELFF.

J is TRBJ2-2 and V is TRBV7-9; no firm D call. Germline loops: CDR1 SEHNR, CDR2 FQNEAQ (reference sequence). CDR3 length equals 14 residues. The germline V and J ends were trimmed by 0 bases and 6 bases, with 8 bases remaining between them. The CDR3 DNA reads as TGTGCCAGCAGCTTAGCGCTCAGACCCGGGGAGCTGTTTTTT. This codes for CASSLALRPGELFF.

This clone was counted once. The V gene is TRBV25-1, the J gene TRBJ1-2; 8 bases match TRBD1. Trimming removed 11 bases from V and 4 bases from J; junction bases left unmatched: 9. Germline V gives CDR1 MGHDK, CDR2 SYGVNS. The CDR3 is 13 amino acids. DNA of the CDR3: TGTGCCTGCTGGACAGGGTCGGTCTATGGCTACACCTTC. Encoded protein: CACWTGSVYGYTF.

V usage is TRBV2 and J usage is TRBJ1-1; 8 bases map to TRBD1. The ends lost 5 bases at V and 1 base at J; junction bases unmatched: 6. This CDR3 spans 15 amino acids. The germline V gene encodes CDR1 SNHLY and CDR2 FYNNEI. CDR3 loop: CASSPRTGRNTEAFF. CDR3 coding DNA: TGTGCCAGCAGTCCTCGGACAGGGAGGAACACTGAAGCTTTCTTT.

This chain uses TRBV14 with TRBJ1-2; possible D gene TRBD1, 5 bases. Germline V lookup: CDR1 SGHDN, CDR2 FVKESK. This CDR3 is built from 16 residues. The ends were cut back, 2 bases at V and 4 bases at J, with 17 bases in the middle. CDR3 loop: CASSQLTGGPLYGYTF. DNA for the CDR3: TGTGCCAGCAGCCAACTTACCGGGGGACCTCTCTATGGCTACACCTTC.

V and J are TRBV7-3 and TRBJ2-1; D uncertain. Trimming took 0 bases from V and 5 from J, leaving 5 bases between them. There are 13 residues in the CDR3. Germline loops: CDR1 SGHTA, CDR2 FQGTGA. CDR3: CASSLTGNNEQFF. The CDR3 nucleotides are TGTGCCAGCAGCTTAACAGGGAACAATGAGCAGTTCTTC.

The genes are TRBV5-1 and TRBJ1-4; D not certain. Germline V CDR1 and CDR2: SGHRS, YFSETQ. CDR3 length: 15 amino acids. V dropped 1 base and J dropped 8 bases, with 15 bases sitting between them. The CDR3 DNA follows: TGCGCCAGCAGCTTGCGGAGTGGGGTACAGGAAAAACTGTTTTTT. Translation: CASSLRSGVQEKLFF.

The chain employs TRBV7-2 and TRBJ2-5, with TRBD2 identical over 10 bases. Looked up from germline, CDR1 is SGHTA and CDR2 is FQGNSA. J gave up 2 bases and V 2 bases, and 5 bases lay outside the gene matches. CDR3 size: 16 residues. CDR3 region: CASSLQRGGVQETQYF. For the CDR3, the DNA is TGTGCCAGCAGCTTACAGCGGGGGGGAGTACAAGAGACCCAGTACTTC. Full variable domain (missing parts from reference TRBV7-2 and TRBJ2-5): GAGVSQSPSNKVTEKGKDVELRCDPISGHTALYWYRQSLGQGLEFLIYFQGNSAPDKSGLPSDRFSAERTGGSVSTLTIQRTQQEDSAVYLCASSLQRGGVQETQYFGPGTRLLVL.

The CDR3 DNA sequence: TGCGCCAGCAGCACCGGGATGCTAGCGGGAGAAAACTTGGGCGGGGAGCTGTTTTTT. Its translation: CASSTGMLAGENLGGELFF. This sequence joins TRBV5-1 and TRBJ2-2; 10 nucleotides line up with TRBD2. V lost 4 bases to trimming and J lost 7 bases; unmatched junction nucleotides: 19. From germline, CDR1 is SGHRS and CDR2 YFSETQ. CDR3 length: 19 residues.

The chain couples TRBV6-5 to TRBJ2-1, with unresolved D. The ends were cut back, 2 bases at V and 8 bases at J, with 10 bases in the middle. Germline loops: CDR1 MNHEY, CDR2 SVGAGI. The CDR3 sequence is 13 residues long. The CDR3 spells CASSYQINYEQFF. For the CDR3, the DNA is TGTGCCAGCAGTTACCAAATAAACTATGAGCAGTTCTTC.

The gene calls are TRBV28 and TRBJ2-3, with TRBD2 matching over 11 bases. CDR3 length: 16 amino acids. The V gene's germline CDR1 is MDHEN and CDR2 SYDVKM. Trimming took 6 bases from V and 2 from J; bases not matched to a gene: 7. This chain's CDR3 is CASSSTTSGTTDTQYF. DNA of the CDR3: TGTGCCAGCAGCTCCACGACTAGCGGGACCACAGATACGCAGTATTTT.

This chain joins TRBV6-5 and TRBJ2-7; D call uncertain. The CDR3 length is 14 residues. The V end lost 6 bases, the J end lost 2 bases, and 14 bases lay between the germline ends. Germline CDR1 reads MNHEY; CDR2 reads SVGAGI. The CDR3 is CASRRMRLAYEQYF. The CDR3 DNA follows: TGTGCCAGCAGACGTATGAGGCTTGCCTACGAGCAGTACTTC.

This rearrangement joins TRBV11-3 to TRBJ2-7; possible D gene TRBD2, 6 bases. CDR3 length: 13 amino acids. V lost 0 bases and J 5 bases, leaving 8 bases between the germline ends. Germline V CDR1 and CDR2: SGHNT, YENEEA. The CDR3 region is CASSLEEGHEQYF. As DNA, the CDR3 is TGTGCCAGCAGCTTAGAGGAGGGTCACGAGCAGTACTTC. The entire variable domain, with the rest obtained from reference TRBV11-3 and TRBJ2-7, is as follows: EAGVVQSPRYKIIEKKQPVAFWCNPISGHNTLYWYLQNLGQGPELLIRYENEEAVDDSQLPKDRFSAERLKGVDSTLKIQPAELGDSAVYLCASSLEEGHEQYFGPGTRLTVT.

This clone was picked up one time. The sample contains more than one DNA sequence encoding this CDR3. J is TRBJ2-7 and V is TRBV19, with 8 bases that match TRBD2. This CDR3 is 15 amino acids long. Germline lookup yields CDR1 LNHDA and CDR2 SQIVND (reference sequence). Trimming took 5 bases from V and 2 from J; bases not matched to a gene: 8. The CDR3 reads CASSPRLAGPYEQYF. In DNA, the CDR3 is TGTGCCAGTAGTCCTCGGCTAGCGGGTCCCTACGAGCAGTACTTC. The full variable domain, with the rest looked up from reference TRBV19 and TRBJ2-7, is DGGITQSPKYLFRKEGQNVTLSCEQNLNHDAMYWYRQDPGQGLRLIYYSQIVNDFQKGDIAEGYSVSREKKESFPLTVTSAQKNPTAFYLCASSPRLAGPYEQYFGPGTRLTVT.

Written as DNA, the CDR3 is TGTGCCAGCTCACGACAGGACAATCAGCCCCAGCATTTT. It is translated as CASSRQDNQPQHF. The V and J genes are TRBV18 and TRBJ1-5, with a possible D match to TRBD1 (6 bases). Per germline, CDR1 KGHSH and CDR2 LQKENI. There are 13 residues in the CDR3. Trimming removed 4 bases from V and 3 bases from J, with 7 bases in between.

J is TRBJ2-1 and V is TRBV5-4, with D unresolved. Deletions cut 1 base from V and 4 bases from J, with 6 bases between. The CDR3 has 13 residues. Germline V lookup: CDR1 SGHNT, CDR2 YYREEE (reference sequence). For the CDR3, the DNA is TGTGCCAGCAGCTTGAAAAGGTACAATGAGCAGTTCTTC. This sequence encodes CASSLKRYNEQFF.

This chain connects TRBV5-5 to TRBJ2-3, with D unclear. The CDR3 has 14 residues. The germline V and J ends were trimmed by 6 bases and 2 bases, with 13 bases remaining between them. CDR1 SGHKS and CDR2 YYEKEE come from the germline V gene (reference sequence). This chain's CDR3 is CASNSGDATDTQYF. Written as DNA, the CDR3 is TGTGCCAGCAACTCCGGAGACGCCACAGATACGCAGTATTTT. The full variable domain, in which reference TRBV5-5 and TRBJ2-3 provide the parts outside the CDR3, is DAGVTQSPTHLIKTRGQQVTLRCSPISGHKSVSWYQQVLGQGPQFIFQYYEKEERGRGNFPDRFSARQFPNYSSELNVNALLLGDSALYLCASNSGDATDTQYFGPGTRLTVL.

The V gene is TRBV2, the J gene TRBJ1-6; D not resolved. Trimming shortened V by 5 bases and J by 6 bases, and 14 bases separated the two germline ends. In germline, CDR1 is SNHLY, CDR2 FYNNEI. The CDR3 is 15 amino acids. CDR3 DNA: TGTGCCAGCAGTCGGCAACAGCCGGTTAATTCACCCCTCCACTTT. Residues: CASSRQQPVNSPLHF.

V is TRBV9 and J is TRBJ1-4, with unresolved D. Per germline, CDR1 SGDLS and CDR2 YYNGEE. The V gene lost 2 bases and the J gene lost 4 bases, with 9 bases spanning the gap. The CDR3 runs to 14 residues. The CDR3 nucleotides read TGTGCCAGCAGCGTCGACTTGGGTAATGAAAAACTGTTTTTT. Encoded protein: CASSVDLGNEKLFF.

Comments on this clone: Different DNA sequences within this sample yield the same CDR3. The chain links TRBV9 to TRBJ2-1; D is unclear. The CDR3 extends over 16 amino acids. Trimming left V 0 bases short and J 4 bases short, with 14 bases between. Germline V gene sequence: CDR1 SGDLS, CDR2 YYNGEE. The CDR3 spells CASSVGDLGVYNEQFF. The CDR3 DNA sequence: TGTGCCAGCAGCGTAGGGGATTTAGGAGTATACAATGAGCAGTTCTTC. The full variable domain, rest sourced from reference TRBV9 and TRBJ2-1, is DSGVTQTPKHLITATGQRVTLRCSPRSGDLSVYWYQQSLDQGLQFLIQYYNGEERAKGNILERFSAQQFPDLHSELNLSSLELGDSALYFCASSVGDLGVYNEQFFGPGTRLTVL.

The V call is TRBV30, the J call TRBJ1-5; D gene unclear. The CDR3 spans 14 residues. V was cut by 0 bases and J by 2 bases, with 8 bases left in between. In germline, CDR1 is GTSNPN, CDR2 SVGIG (reference sequence). In DNA, the CDR3 is TGTGCCTGGAGTGTACTCGGAGGCAATCAGCCCCAGCATTTT. Translating it yields CAWSVLGGNQPQHF.

This clone turned up a few times. The chain has TRBV28 and TRBJ1-4; 9 bases map to TRBD1. This CDR3 comprises 16 residues. Germline V lookup: CDR1 MDHEN, CDR2 SYDVKM. Trimming cost V 3 bases and J 7 bases; bases outside gene matches: 9. DNA of the CDR3: TGTGCCAGCAGTTTGCCTAAGGGACAGGGTGGTGAAAAACTGTTTTTT. Translating gives CASSLPKGQGGEKLFF.

The chain links TRBV19 to TRBJ1-5; 10 bases are a match to TRBD1. V was clipped by 8 bases and J by 7 bases; unmatched bases: 17. Per the germline V gene, CDR1 is LNHDA and CDR2 is SQIVND (reference sequence). This CDR3 comprises 17 residues. CDR3 nucleotides: TGTGCCAGTCTTGGCGGTGGTATGGGGACAGGGGAACAGCCCCAGCATTTT. Translated, it gives CASLGGGMGTGEQPQHF.

This chain connects TRBV5-4 to TRBJ2-7; D perhaps matches TRBD1 (6 bases). Trimming shortened V by 2 bases and J by 8 bases, and 11 bases separated the two germline ends. There are 12 residues in the CDR3. CDR1 is SGHNT, CDR2 YYREEE, per germline (reference sequence). Here the CDR3 reads CASSLTQGKQYF. The CDR3 coding sequence is TGTGCCAGCAGCTTAACCCAGGGGAAGCAGTACTTC.

This chain joins TRBV15 and TRBJ2-3, with TRBD1 identical over 9 bases. Trimming removed 7 bases from V and 2 bases from J; junction bases left unmatched: 10. Germline CDR1 LNHNV, CDR2 YYDKDF (reference sequence). CDR3 length equals 16 residues. CDR3 sequence: CATKSGTGSNTDTQYF. The DNA of the CDR3 is TGTGCCACCAAATCCGGGACAGGGTCCAACACAGATACGCAGTATTTT.

V gene TRBV28 combines with J gene TRBJ1-2; D call uncertain. The CDR3 length is 17 residues. Germline lookup yields CDR1 MDHEN and CDR2 SYDVKM. V shed 2 bases and J shed 4 bases, with 20 bases lying between them. CDR3 bases: TGTGCCAGCAGTTTAGATCTTATGGTCGGGCGGGTCTATGGCTACACCTTC. Translation gives CASSLDLMVGRVYGYTF.

This clone was counted once. CDR3 nucleotide sequence: TGTGCCAGCAGTTCCCCGCGGTTGTACGAGCAGTACTTC. This gives the protein CASSSPRLYEQYF. V is TRBV6-5 and J is TRBJ2-7; D unclear. The CDR3 covers 13 residues. Germline CDR1 is MNHEY and CDR2 is SVGAGI. The V end was cut by 4 bases, the J end by 4 bases, with 11 bases between.

J is TRBJ2-1 and V is TRBV11-2; 8 bases align to TRBD1. The CDR3 totals 15 residues. Germline CDR1 reads SGHAT; CDR2 reads FQNNGV. The J segment lost 6 bases and the V segment lost 5 bases, leaving 9 bases of the junction unmatched. The CDR3 nucleotides are TGTGCCAGCAGCGCGCGCGGACAGGGTTCCAATGAGCAGTTCTTC. Translation: CASSARGQGSNEQFF.